These 14 T cell receptor beta chains originate from one sample sequenced in a study of blood T cell repertoires in COVID-19. Measured with immunoSEQ multiplex PCR; TCRdb has only the in-frame clones, and not every one. The sample gives about 280,000 clones, roughly 90% of which show up once; around 1% is in the top ten. The sample was PBMCs or T cells enriched from blood (not recorded which). These receptors were taken from a woman younger than 45 who had recovered from COVID-19.

The chain carries TRBV5-5 and TRBJ2-5, with D maybe TRBD2 (5 bases). Germline assignment: CDR1 SGHKS and CDR2 YYEKEE (reference sequence). Trimming removed 2 bases from V and 5 bases from J, with 19 bases in between. This CDR3 is 16 amino acids long. CDR3 coding DNA: TGTGCCAGCAGCTTAAACCGGGCCCCCACGGGGGAGACCCAGTACTTC. Translating it yields CASSLNRAPTGETQYF.

The chain uses TRBV27 and TRBJ1-2; 7 bases line up with TRBD1. The ends lost 5 bases at V and 5 bases at J; junction bases unmatched: 5. The length of the CDR3 is 13 residues. In germline, CDR1 is MNHEY, CDR2 SMNVEV (reference sequence). The CDR3 sequence: CASSANRGYGYTF. The CDR3 DNA sequence: TGTGCCAGCAGTGCCAACAGGGGTTATGGCTACACCTTC.

The chain recombines TRBV4-2 with TRBJ2-3; possible D gene TRBD2, 5 bases. The CDR3 sequence is 16 residues long. The ends were cut back, 0 bases at V and 2 bases at J, with 12 bases in the middle. Per the germline V gene, CDR1 is LGHNA and CDR2 is YNFKEQ. The CDR3 here is CASSQDQRSPTDTQYF. The CDR3 nucleotides are TGTGCCAGCAGCCAAGACCAGCGGAGTCCCACAGATACGCAGTATTTT.

The gene calls are TRBV6-6 and TRBJ1-3, with TRBD1 identical over 7 bases. V was pared by 2 bases and J by 4 bases, with 5 bases of the junction left unmatched. This CDR3 contains 15 residues. From germline, CDR1 is MNHNY and CDR2 SVGAGI (reference sequence). DNA for the CDR3: TGTGCCAGCAGTTACAAGGGGGCGAAAGGAAACACCATATATTTT. Translation gives CASSYKGAKGNTIYF.

V gene TRBV4-2 combines with J gene TRBJ2-1; 9 bases align to TRBD2. This CDR3 region has 17 residues. V was pared by 0 bases and J by 7 bases, with 10 bases of the junction left unmatched. Germline loops: CDR1 LGHNA, CDR2 YNFKEQ. The CDR3 DNA is TGTGCCAGCAGCCAAGATTTGCGGGAGGGCCTAGGGAATGAGCAGTTCTTC. Amino acids: CASSQDLREGLGNEQFF.

The chain recombines TRBV3-1 (or the pseudogene TRBV3-2) with TRBJ2-5, with D unclear. The germline CDR1 and CDR2 sequences are LGHDT and YNNKEL (reference sequence). The CDR3 runs 14 residues. The V and J ends lost 4 bases and 4 bases respectively, with 13 bases between them. The CDR3 sequence: CASSPRGTRETQYF. As DNA, the CDR3 is TGTGCCAGCAGCCCGCGCGGAACAAGAGAGACCCAGTACTTC.

The chain recombines TRBV5-4 with TRBJ2-5; tentative D call: TRBD2 (6 bases). The CDR3 is 14 amino acids. Trimming pared 2 bases from V and 2 bases from J, leaving 10 bases between. Germline V gene data show CDR1 as SGHNT and CDR2 as YYREEE (reference sequence). Written as DNA, the CDR3 is TGTGCCAGCAGCTTTTCTGGGAGGCAAGAGACCCAGTACTTC. Encoded protein: CASSFSGRQETQYF.

V is TRBV6-5 and J is TRBJ2-7; D remains ambiguous. Trimming removed 0 bases at V and 2 bases at J, with 11 bases between. Germline-derived CDR1 and CDR2 are MNHEY and SVGAGI. This CDR3 region has 15 residues. The CDR3 protein is CASSYSLHNAYEQYF. The DNA for the CDR3 is TGTGCCAGCAGTTACTCTTTGCACAATGCCTACGAGCAGTACTTC.

The genes are TRBV6-2 or TRBV6-3 and TRBJ1-1; 7 positions match TRBD1. V lost 5 bases, J lost 0 bases, and 6 bases stayed unmatched. Germline V gene sequence: CDR1 MNHEY, CDR2 SVGEGT. This CDR3 contains 15 residues. The CDR3 protein is CASSNPTGVNTEAFF. The CDR3, as DNA: TGTGCCAGCAGTAACCCAACAGGGGTGAACACTGAAGCTTTCTTT.

This chain connects TRBV5-1 to TRBJ1-1; D gene uncertain. Looked up from germline, CDR1 is SGHRS and CDR2 is YFSETQ. There are 12 residues in the CDR3. Trimming took 0 bases from V and 5 from J, leaving 5 bases between them. The CDR3 region is CASSLDRTEAFF. The CDR3 bases are TGCGCCAGCAGCTTGGACCGGACTGAAGCTTTCTTT.

This chain links TRBV5-1 with TRBJ2-2; a weak D match, TRBD2 (6 bases). CDR1 and CDR2 (germline): SGHRS, YFSETQ. The CDR3 sequence is 16 residues long. V lost 5 bases and J 0 bases, leaving 14 bases between the germline ends. Here the CDR3 reads CASRAGPHANTGELFF. For the CDR3, the DNA is TGCGCCAGCAGGGCGGGACCTCACGCGAACACCGGGGAGCTGTTTTTT.

The gene calls are TRBV7-8 and TRBJ2-2; 10 nucleotides agree with TRBD2. V lost 5 bases to trimming and J lost 1 base; unmatched junction nucleotides: 10. This CDR3 is 18 amino acids long. Germline V gene sequence: CDR1 SGHVS, CDR2 FQNEAQ. CDR3 DNA sequence: TGTGCCAGCAGCCTCGCACTAGCGGGGCTCGGGAACACCGGGGAGCTGTTTTTT. Its protein product is CASSLALAGLGNTGELFF.

CDR3 coding DNA: TGTGCCAGCTCACCCAGGGGAGGGGGCACTGAAGCTTTCTTT. It is translated as CASSPRGGGTEAFF. The chain has TRBV18 and TRBJ1-1; possibly TRBD1 for D (6 bases). From germline, CDR1 is KGHSH and CDR2 LQKENI. V lost 3 bases and J 4 bases, leaving 12 bases between the germline ends. The CDR3 extends over 14 amino acids.

This clone has just a few counts. The chain recombines TRBV6-2 or TRBV6-3 with TRBJ1-1; 7 nucleotides agree with TRBD1. Per germline, CDR1 MNHEY and CDR2 SVGEGT. This CDR3 contains 14 residues. Trimming at V came to 5 bases and at J to 1 base, leaving 4 bases not matched to a gene. CDR3 coding DNA: TGTGCCAGCAGTACGCCAGGGGGGAACACTGAAGCTTTCTTT. This gives the protein CASSTPGGNTEAFF.